This T cell receptor (beta chain) was identified during a study of blood T cell repertoires in COVID-19. Looking at the study overall: Whether acute or convalescent, the COVID-19 samples came from the United States, Italy and Spain.

In the authors' workflow: Nucleated cell counts were estimated from reference gene primer amplification. Sequencing was performed with immunoSEQ multiplex PCR; in TCRdb, only in-frame clones are kept and a portion is missing. D and trimming come from the DNA, and the V and J calls and clone size come from that table. The sample has some 42,000 clones; around four fifths are singletons. The clonotype originates from a middle-aged man with active COVID-19. Sequencing was done on a sample of peripheral blood.

The CDR3 DNA sequence: TGTGCCAGCAGTTCTTTAGCGGGGGCGCGCACAGATACGCAGTATTTT. Translated, it gives CASSSLAGARTDTQYF. The J gene is TRBJ2-3, the V gene TRBV27, with 9 bases matching TRBD2. V gave up 4 bases and J gave up 1 base; unmatched junction bases: 6. Germline assignment: CDR1 MNHEY and CDR2 SMNVEV (reference sequence). This CDR3 is 16 amino acids long.